What follows are 5 T cell receptor beta chains derived from one specimen sequenced in a study of Graves' ophthalmopathy and Graves' hyperthyroidism. For repertoire sequencing, the TCR beta CDR3 regions were amplified from RNA transcripts. Second-round multiplex PCR followed a first-round RT-PCR using HTBI primers. MiXCR, run by TCRdb on the multiplex PCR reads, gives a single entry per CDR3 protein. In the table there are approximately 480,000 distinct CDR3 sequences, approximately 15% of which are singletons. The sample consisted of blood. The receptors come from a woman aged 25 to 45 with Graves' ophthalmopathy.

J is TRBJ2-7 and V is TRBV27; 9 bases match TRBD1. The CDR3 loop spans 17 amino acids. Germline loops: CDR1 MNHEY, CDR2 SMNVEV (reference sequence). Trimming cost V 6 bases and J 2 bases; bases outside gene matches: 14. Here the CDR3 reads CASSKPGTGPIPYEQYF. The CDR3 bases are TGTGCCAGCAGCAAACCCGGGACAGGGCCCATCCCCTACGAGCAGTACTTC.

This clonotype has a count of ten or more. V and J are TRBV6-1 and TRBJ2-2; D may be TRBD1 (6 bases). The CDR3 extends over 14 amino acids. Trimming left V 5 bases short and J 3 bases short, with 10 bases between. Germline CDR1 MNHNS, CDR2 SASEGT. CDR3: CASSTGWDTGELFF. The CDR3 DNA reads TGTGCCAGCAGTACAGGGTGGGACACCGGGGAGCTGTTTTTT.

The chain couples TRBV20-1 to TRBJ1-6; D is unresolved. This CDR3 region has 13 residues. V gave up 0 bases and J gave up 4 bases, with 4 bases separating them. Germline assignment: CDR1 DFQATT and CDR2 SNEGSKA (reference sequence). The DNA of the CDR3 is TGCAGTGCTAGAGATCAGTATAATTCACCCCTCCACTTT. It is translated as CSARDQYNSPLHF.

This clonotype has at least ten counts. The chain recombines TRBV28 with TRBJ1-3; unclear D gene. This CDR3 comprises 15 residues. V lost 2 bases and J 1 base, leaving 9 bases between the germline ends. Looked up from germline, CDR1 is MDHEN and CDR2 is SYDVKM. The CDR3 region is CASSLQAWSGNTIYF. The CDR3 bases are TGTGCCAGCAGTTTACAGGCTTGGTCTGGAAACACCATATATTTT.

V is TRBV6-2 or TRBV6-3 and J is TRBJ2-1; D tentatively reads TRBD1 or TRBD2 (7 bases each). V lost 8 bases and J lost 7, with 18 bases in between. Per the germline V gene, CDR1 is MNHEY and CDR2 is SVGEGT. The CDR3 runs 14 residues. CDR3 sequence reads: CASRKAGGDNEQFF. The CDR3 region has the DNA TGTGCCAGCCGTAAGGCAGGGGGGGATAATGAGCAGTTCTTC.